The 30 T cell receptor beta chains listed next were all sequenced from one sample in a study of blood T cell repertoires in COVID-19 (dated by TCRdb to the early 2020s). The library was obtained by the immunoSEQ multiplex PCR assay. This immuneACCESS table, as held by TCRdb, lists in-frame sequences with V and J called but not all clones. Of the missing ones, under half trace to an unresolved V gene in checked studies; the others have no known cause. This sample has fewer than 400,000 clones in its table, and roughly nine tenths of those were observed once. The ten largest clones add up to approximately 1.8% of the sample. The source material was peripheral blood. All receptors derive from a woman in her 30s with COVID-19, enrolled during active disease.

This rearrangement joins TRBV6-5 to TRBJ1-1; TRBD1 agrees at 8 bases. Germline V CDR1 and CDR2: MNHEY, SVGAGI. The CDR3 is 15 amino acids. J was trimmed by 1 base and V by 3 bases; bases with no gene match: 4. CDR3 sequence: CASSYGQGSNTEAFF. In DNA form, the CDR3 reads TGTGCCAGCAGTTATGGACAGGGCTCGAACACTGAAGCTTTCTTT.

The chain has TRBV2 and TRBJ1-2, with a tentative D call TRBD1 (6 bases). The CDR3 consists of 14 residues. The V end lost 8 bases, the J end lost 2 bases, and 15 bases lay between the germline ends. The V gene's germline CDR1 is SNHLY and CDR2 FYNNEI. The CDR3 region has the DNA TGTGCCAGCGGAACAGGGTTCCAAAACTATGGCTACACCTTC. Protein: CASGTGFQNYGYTF.

V and J are TRBV10-2 and TRBJ2-5; D not resolved. Trimming stripped 7 bases from V and 2 bases from J, with 8 bases between. The CDR3 loop spans 12 amino acids. Germline lookup yields CDR1 WSHSY and CDR2 SAAADI. For the CDR3, the DNA is TGCGCCAGCAAGATGGCACAAGAGACCCAGTACTTC. It encodes CASKMAQETQYF.

The chain links TRBV4-1 to TRBJ1-1; D is possibly TRBD1 (6 bases). This CDR3 spans 16 amino acids. From germline, CDR1 is MGHRA and CDR2 YSYEKL. The V gene lost 1 base and the J gene lost 5 bases, with 17 bases spanning the gap. This CDR3 reads CASSQVSGAGATEAFF. CDR3 coding DNA: TGCGCCAGCAGCCAAGTTTCAGGGGCCGGTGCAACTGAAGCTTTCTTT.

The count of this clone is one. This chain links TRBV6-5 with TRBJ1-6; 7 bases are shared with TRBD1. The CDR3 covers 14 residues. The germline V gene encodes CDR1 MNHEY and CDR2 SVGAGI. V trimming: 6 bases; J trimming: 6 bases; junction bases outside the gene matches: 5. This CDR3 is CASSIRQGNSPLHF. The CDR3, as DNA: TGTGCCAGCAGCATTCGACAGGGTAATTCACCCCTCCACTTT.

The chain has TRBV5-4 and TRBJ1-2, with TRBD1 identical over 8 bases. The germline V gene has CDR1 SGHNT and CDR2 YYREEE (reference sequence). The ends lost 3 bases at V and 5 bases at J; junction bases unmatched: 9. This CDR3 comprises 15 residues. This chain's CDR3 is CASSSQVQGAYGYTF. The CDR3 nucleotides read TGTGCCAGCAGCTCTCAAGTTCAGGGGGCATATGGCTACACCTTC. Together with reference TRBV5-4 and TRBJ1-2, the CDR3 gives the full variable domain: ETGVTQSPTHLIKTRGQQVTLRCSSQSGHNTVSWYQQALGQGPQFIFQYYREEENGRGNFPPRFSGLQFPNYSSELNVNALELDDSALYLCASSSQVQGAYGYTFGSGTRLTVV.

The sample holds a few counts of this clone. The chain combines TRBV18 with TRBJ2-1; 10 bases match TRBD1. Germline V CDR1 and CDR2: KGHSH, LQKENI. This CDR3 is 17 amino acids long. V gave up 3 bases and J gave up 8 bases; unmatched junction bases: 13. Here the CDR3 DNA reads TGTGCCAGCTCACCGAGCGCTGGGACAGGGGTAGGGTATGAGCAGTTCTTC. Translating gives CASSPSAGTGVGYEQFF.

This chain uses TRBV7-9 with TRBJ2-3, with D tentatively TRBD1 (6 bases). Germline V gene sequence: CDR1 SEHNR, CDR2 FQNEAQ (reference sequence). CDR3 length: 14 residues. V was clipped by 6 bases and J by 0 bases, with 10 bases between them. For the CDR3, the DNA is TGTGCCAGCAGGAGGACAGTTAGCACAGATACGCAGTATTTT. Translation gives CASRRTVSTDTQYF.

The chain links TRBV6-2 or TRBV6-3 to TRBJ2-5, with 9 bases matching TRBD1. After removal of 5 bases from V and 1 base from J, the junction contained 2 bases not matched to a gene. Germline CDR1 and CDR2: MNHEY and SVGEGT. The CDR3 sequence is 14 residues long. This chain's CDR3 is CASSIQGAQETQYF. Written as DNA, the CDR3 is TGTGCCAGCAGTATACAGGGGGCCCAAGAGACCCAGTACTTC.

This chain uses TRBV4-2 with TRBJ1-1; D is uncertain. Germline CDR1 and CDR2: LGHNA and YNFKEQ. The CDR3 consists of 14 residues. V was trimmed by 4 bases and J by 0 bases, leaving 9 bases between them. CDR3: CASSRAGMNTEAFF. DNA of the CDR3: TGTGCCAGCAGCCGGGCAGGAATGAACACTGAAGCTTTCTTT.

The chain is built from TRBV21-1 and TRBJ2-3; TRBD1, the table's D call, lacks a check against the DNA. TRBV21-1 is deemed a pseudogene. The CDR3 consists of 13 residues. CDR3 residues: CASRQGATDTQYF. CDR3 DNA: TGTGCCAGCAGACAGGGGGCCACAGATACGCAGTATTTT.

The chain uses TRBV6-7 and TRBJ2-2; maybe TRBD2 (5 bases). TRBV6-7 has ORF status, its function being uncertain. Trimming removed 4 bases from V and 3 bases from J, with 15 bases in between. This CDR3 is built from 16 residues. In DNA, the CDR3 is TGTGCCAGCAGTTCGGACTGGTGGCCGGACACCGGGGAGCTGTTTTTT. Translation gives CASSSDWWPDTGELFF.

The chain combines TRBV4-1 with TRBJ2-7; 7 nucleotides match TRBD1. CDR3 length equals 15 residues. CDR1 and CDR2 (germline): MGHRA, YSYEKL. The J segment lost 3 bases and the V segment lost 4 bases, leaving 9 bases of the junction unmatched. For the CDR3, the DNA is TGCGCCAGCAGCCCCCTCCGGCAGGGGGTCTACGAGCAGTACTTC. It is translated as CASSPLRQGVYEQYF.

The V and J genes are TRBV5-1 and TRBJ1-4; D is uncertain. This CDR3 has 13 residues. Per the germline V gene, CDR1 is SGHRS and CDR2 is YFSETQ. Trimming shortened V by 4 bases and J by 5 bases, and 9 bases separated the two germline ends. Here the CDR3 reads CASSIELNEKLFF. The CDR3 DNA reads TGCGCCAGCAGCATCGAGTTGAATGAAAAACTGTTTTTT.

The chain links TRBV7-9 to TRBJ1-1; the D is unclear. CDR1 and CDR2 from the germline V gene are SEHNR and FQNEAQ (reference sequence). The CDR3 covers 15 residues. Deletions cut 5 bases from V and 1 base from J, with 14 bases between. The CDR3 protein is CASSPRVLRNTEAFF. In DNA, the CDR3 is TGTGCCAGCAGCCCCCGGGTCCTAAGGAACACTGAAGCTTTCTTT. The variable domain in full, completed from reference TRBV7-9 and TRBJ1-1, reads DTGVSQNPRHKITKRGQNVTFRCDPISEHNRLYWYRQTLGQGPEFLTYFQNEAQLEKSRLLSDRFSAERPKGSFSTLEIQRTEQGDSAMYLCASSPRVLRNTEAFFGQGTRLTVV.

J is TRBJ2-3 and V is TRBV9, with 8 bases fitting TRBD2. Germline V gives CDR1 SGDLS, CDR2 YYNGEE. V was pared by 3 bases and J by 3 bases, with 6 bases of the junction left unmatched. The CDR3 has 15 amino acids. For the CDR3, the DNA is TGTGCCAGCAGCGCCGGGACTAGTACGACAGATACGCAGTATTTT. Translated: CASSAGTSTTDTQYF.

The V gene is TRBV5-6, the J gene TRBJ1-4; TRBD1 matches at 9 bases. The length of the CDR3 is 16 residues. CDR1 and CDR2 (germline): SGHDT, YYEEEE. V trimming: 4 bases; J trimming: 0 bases; junction bases outside the gene matches: 4. CDR3: CASSRDRGATNEKLFF. The CDR3 DNA is TGTGCCAGCAGCAGAGACAGGGGGGCAACTAATGAAAAACTGTTTTTT. Complete variable domain (other parts from reference TRBV5-6 and TRBJ1-4): DAGVTQSPTHLIKTRGQQVTLRCSPKSGHDTVSWYQQALGQGPQFIFQYYEEEERQRGNFPDRFSGHQFPNYSSELNVNALLLGDSALYLCASSRDRGATNEKLFFGSGTQLSVL.

The chain employs TRBV5-6 and TRBJ2-7; 7 bases match TRBD1. Germline values: CDR1 SGHDT, CDR2 YYEEEE. The CDR3 runs to 15 residues. V trimming: 4 bases; J trimming: 5 bases; junction bases outside the gene matches: 12. CDR3 nucleotides: TGTGCCAGCAGCCCCGACCGTAGGACAGGCGACGAGCAGTACTTC. This gives the protein CASSPDRRTGDEQYF.

This chain joins TRBV6-5 and TRBJ2-1; 11 positions match TRBD2. Germline trimming cut 7 bases from V and 13 bases from J; bases unmatched to any gene: 12. Germline values: CDR1 MNHEY, CDR2 SVGAGI. The CDR3 extends over 14 amino acids. In DNA form, the CDR3 reads TGTGCCAGCACCGCCCTAGCGGGGGGCCTCGAACAGTTCTTC. This codes for CASTALAGGLEQFF.

The genes are TRBV2 and TRBJ1-1; D ambiguous. Germline lookup yields CDR1 SNHLY and CDR2 FYNNEI. This CDR3 contains 13 residues. Between the trimmed V and J ends, which lost 6 bases and 2 bases, there was a span of 10 bases. The CDR3 coding sequence is TGTGCCAGCAGGGCCGATCTTAACACTGAAGCTTTCTTT. Residues: CASRADLNTEAFF.

The chain links TRBV7-8 to TRBJ2-3, with 7 positions matching TRBD1. The CDR3 length is 15 residues. In germline, CDR1 is SGHVS, CDR2 FQNEAQ. Losses at the gene ends were 2 bases for V and 3 bases for J; bases not matched to a gene: 5. In nucleotides, the CDR3 is TGTGCCAGCAGCTTAAGGGGGCCTTTTACAGATACGCAGTATTTT. Amino acid sequence: CASSLRGPFTDTQYF.

This chain uses TRBV18 with TRBJ1-3; D not resolved. The CDR3 runs 15 residues. Germline CDR1 is KGHSH and CDR2 is LQKENI. V was cut by 1 base and J by 3 bases, with 10 bases left in between. CDR3 sequence reads: CASSPLSSYGNTIYF. DNA for the CDR3: TGTGCCAGCTCACCACTTAGCAGCTATGGAAACACCATATATTTT.

The chain recombines TRBV19 with TRBJ2-2; D unresolved. Looked up from germline, CDR1 is LNHDA and CDR2 is SQIVND (reference sequence). The CDR3 is 15 residues long. Trimming stripped 3 bases from V and 6 bases from J, with 14 bases between. For the CDR3, the DNA is TGTGCCAGTAGTATGGTCCCGAAGCCGCCCGGGGAGCTGTTTTTT. Amino acid sequence: CASSMVPKPPGELFF.

The rearrangement uses TRBV28 and TRBJ1-6, with D perhaps matching TRBD1 (5 bases). CDR1 MDHEN and CDR2 SYDVKM come from the germline V gene. Trimming took off 7 bases at V and 7 bases at J, with 11 bases between the two ends. This CDR3 contains 13 residues. CDR3 sequence reads: CASTEEGNSPLHF. The CDR3 bases are TGTGCCAGCACGGAGGAGGGGAATTCACCCCTCCACTTT. The whole variable domain, remainder taken from reference TRBV28 and TRBJ1-6, is DVKVTQSSRYLVKRTGEKVFLECVQDMDHENMFWYRQDPGLGLRLIYFSYDVKMKEKGDIPEGYSVSREKKERFSLILESASTNQTSMYLCASTEEGNSPLHFGNGTRLTVT.

The rearrangement joins TRBV7-9 to TRBJ1-2; possibly TRBD1 for D (6 bases). The CDR3 has 13 residues. Germline V gene data show CDR1 as SEHNR and CDR2 as FQNEAQ (reference sequence). Trimming stripped 4 bases from V and 4 bases from J, with 10 bases between. The CDR3 DNA is TGTGCCAGCAGCTCCGGACAGCGCTATGGCTACACCTTC. Protein: CASSSGQRYGYTF.

The chain uses TRBV10-3 and TRBJ1-2, with 11 bases aligning to TRBD1. Per the germline V gene, CDR1 is ENHRY and CDR2 is SYGVKD. V was clipped by 8 bases and J by 1 base; unmatched bases: 9. There are 16 residues in the CDR3. The CDR3 spells CAIRSGTGGHNYGYTF. Written as DNA, the CDR3 is TGTGCCATCCGTTCGGGGACAGGGGGACATAACTATGGCTACACCTTC.

V usage is TRBV6-5 and J usage is TRBJ1-1; 7 nucleotides line up with TRBD1. The CDR3 has 15 residues. V was pared by 9 bases and J by 2 bases, with 12 bases of the junction left unmatched. Germline loops: CDR1 MNHEY, CDR2 SVGAGI. CDR3 nucleotides: TGTGCCAGTCCATCTCGGACAGGCATAAACACTGAAGCTTTCTTT. This codes for CASPSRTGINTEAFF.

This chain connects TRBV7-9 to TRBJ2-7; 9 nucleotides agree with TRBD1. The CDR3 has 14 amino acids. Germline trimming cut 5 bases from V and 4 bases from J; bases unmatched to any gene: 6. The germline gives CDR1 SEHNR, CDR2 FQNEAQ (reference sequence). CDR3 protein: CASSLPGTGYEQYF. For the CDR3, the DNA is TGTGCCAGCAGCCTACCCGGGACAGGGTACGAGCAGTACTTC.

This chain joins TRBV6-5 and TRBJ1-4; 7 nucleotides line up with TRBD1. V dropped 5 bases and J dropped 8; count of bases not matched to a gene: 8. The CDR3 contains 14 residues. Germline loops: CDR1 MNHEY, CDR2 SVGAGI. Written as DNA, the CDR3 is TGTGCCAGCAGTAGGGCGGGACAGTCAGAAAAACTGTTTTTT. Residues: CASSRAGQSEKLFF.

The chain carries TRBV11-2 and TRBJ2-2; 10 nucleotides match TRBD2. The V segment lost 3 bases and the J segment 1 base; nucleotides outside the gene matches: 5. The CDR3 runs 17 residues. The germline V gene has CDR1 SGHAT and CDR2 FQNNGV. CDR3 sequence: CASSFTRLAGNTGELFF. The CDR3 region has the DNA TGTGCCAGCAGCTTTACCCGACTAGCGGGGAACACCGGGGAGCTGTTTTTT.